These T cell receptor beta chains were read from a single sample in a study of blood T cells in healthy people across ages. TCRdb passed the 5' RACE reads through MiXCR, listing each CDR3 protein once. This sample yields about 400,000 distinct CDR3 sequences, of which about 55% are seen a single time; around 53% belongs to the top ten. Sequencing was performed on blood. These receptors were collected from a man aged 60 to 75 in good health. Each CDR3 is given with its conserved first and last residue. The order of the fields is J gene, V gene, CDR3 protein.

TRBJ2-1	TRBV20-1	CSAGGTRVGGEQFF
TRBJ2-7	TRBV20-1	CSARDGAGYEQYF
TRBJ2-7	TRBV20-1	CSARAPDSPPYEQYF
TRBJ1-2	TRBV4-3	CASSQEEGTGANGYTF
-	TRBV29-1	CSVEASGSPYEQYF
TRBJ2-5	TRBV30	CAWSSQGARETQYF
TRBJ2-5	TRBV2	CASSPKGTIKETQYF
TRBJ2-1	TRBV12-3/TRBV12-4	CASMMTSGYNEQFF
TRBJ2-2	TRBV29-1	CSVEDPRVPTGELFF
TRBJ2-6	TRBV6-5	CASSYSGLLSSGANVPTF
TRBJ2-1	TRBV11-2	CASSLETSGARGEQFF
-	TRBV20-1	CSVPSRSSYNEQYF
TRBJ2-1	TRBV19	CASSLAGTASYNEQFF
TRBJ2-7	TRBV20-1	CSASAPGTNTDEQYF